The clone carrying this T cell receptor (beta chain) was picked up one time. This specimen comes from a study of T cell clonotyping in hematopoietic cell transplantation. Specified time point: recipient sample about 28 days before transplant, after cytoreduction. Some clones are missing from TCRdb's copy, which holds only in-frame ones; the method was immunoSEQ multiplex PCR. The sample includes around 5,900 clones, around 82% of them seen just once. Trimming removed 4 bases from V and 2 bases from J; junction bases left unmatched: 6. Germline V gene data show CDR1 as MNHEY and CDR2 as SVGAGI. The CDR3 is 15 amino acids.

This clonotype was obtained from a woman between 45 and 65 years old with acute myeloid leukemia. Some clones in this sample may be carry-over from other donors' samples. The starting material was peripheral blood mononuclear cells, obtained before stem cell transplant. V usage is TRBV6-5 and J usage is TRBJ2-5, with 8 bases lining up with TRBD1. The CDR3 spells CASSSPRTGQETQYF. The CDR3 DNA follows: TGTGCCAGCAGTTCCCCAAGGACAGGGCAAGAGACCCAGTACTTC.